Following are 19 T cell receptor beta chains from one sample sequenced in a study of OX40 agonist ivuxolimab in advanced cancers. Produced via immunoSEQ multiplex PCR; TCRdb's table is partial and in-frame only. Among 100,000 or so clones listed, about nine tenths were seen once. The sample was CD4+ or CD8+ T cells sorted from blood, taken in a trial of the OX40 agonist ivuxolimab. Receptors were obtained from an adult with an advanced solid tumor such as melanoma, head and neck, liver or kidney cancer.

The rearrangement uses TRBV28 and TRBJ1-2; perhaps TRBD1 as D (5 bases). The CDR3 length is 13 residues. V lost 6 bases and J 3 bases, leaving 11 bases between the germline ends. Germline CDR1 reads MDHEN; CDR2 reads SYDVKM. For the CDR3, the DNA is TGTGCCAGCAGGGGGCAGGGATACTATGGCTACACCTTC. Protein product: CASRGQGYYGYTF.

The chain combines TRBV18 with TRBJ1-3; D unresolved. CDR3 size: 18 residues. Germline values: CDR1 KGHSH, CDR2 LQKENI. V lost 2 bases, J lost 2 bases, and 19 bases lay in between. The DNA of the CDR3 is TGTGCCAGCTCACCATTTACTTATGAGGGAGGAACTGGAAACACCATATATTTT. Protein: CASSPFTYEGGTGNTIYF.

V is TRBV7-9 and J is TRBJ2-1, with TRBD2 matching over 14 bases. Germline V CDR1 and CDR2: SEHNR, FQNEAQ (reference sequence). CDR3 size: 16 residues. With V trimmed by 7 bases and J by 4 bases, 6 bases remained unmatched. CDR3 residues: CASTVGTSGSYNEQFF. The CDR3 bases are TGTGCCAGCACCGTGGGGACTAGCGGGAGTTACAATGAGCAGTTCTTC.

The chain carries TRBV5-1 and TRBJ2-1; TRBD1 aligns across 9 bases. V shed 2 bases and J 6 bases; nucleotides not matched to a gene: 3. This CDR3 comprises 14 residues. Germline CDR1 SGHRS, CDR2 YFSETQ. CDR3 in amino acids: CASSFRQGVNEQFF. CDR3 in DNA: TGCGCCAGCAGCTTCAGACAGGGGGTCAATGAGCAGTTCTTC.

This sequence joins TRBV5-6 and TRBJ1-5; TRBD1 is a possible D gene (5 bases). V was trimmed by 3 bases and J by 3 bases, leaving 13 bases between them. The CDR3 length is 15 residues. The V gene's germline CDR1 is SGHDT and CDR2 YYEEEE. The CDR3 DNA reads TGTGCCAGCAGCTGGGGGGGAGGTGACAATCAGCCCCAGCATTTT. As protein: CASSWGGGDNQPQHF.

The J gene is TRBJ1-1, the V gene TRBV28; D remains ambiguous. CDR3 length equals 12 residues. CDR1 and CDR2 (germline): MDHEN, SYDVKM. V dropped 2 bases and J dropped 8 bases, with 9 bases sitting between them. The CDR3 here is CASSLVLSEAFF. The CDR3 DNA reads TGTGCCAGCAGTTTAGTTCTTTCAGAAGCTTTCTTT.

This clone appeared a single time. The gene calls are TRBV6-4 and TRBJ1-1; D is ambiguous. Germline CDR1 reads MRHNA; CDR2 reads SNTAGT. The CDR3 sequence is 13 residues long. Trimming took 4 bases from V and 0 from J, leaving 6 bases between them. The CDR3 region is CASSAELNTEAFF. DNA of the CDR3: TGTGCCAGCAGTGCGGAATTGAACACTGAAGCTTTCTTT.

The chain employs TRBV2 and TRBJ2-1, with 13 bases that match TRBD2. Germline values: CDR1 SNHLY, CDR2 FYNNEI. This CDR3 region has 16 residues. V lost 6 bases and J lost 9; bases outside the gene matches: 11. CDR3 DNA sequence: TGTGCCAGCAGACTAGCGGGAGGGCCTGGGTATGGTGAGCAGTTCTTC. Encoded protein: CASRLAGGPGYGEQFF.

The gene calls are TRBV27 and TRBJ2-3, with D possibly being TRBD2 (6 bases). The CDR3 has 16 amino acids. In germline, CDR1 is MNHEY, CDR2 SMNVEV (reference sequence). The V end lost 2 bases, the J end lost 1 base, and 13 bases lay between the germline ends. CDR3 bases: TGTGCCAGCAGTTTAGGGCGACTAGGCGGCACAGATACGCAGTATTTT. Amino acid sequence: CASSLGRLGGTDTQYF.

This rearrangement joins TRBV6-1 to TRBJ1-3, with 10 bases identical to TRBD1. The V gene end was trimmed by 4 bases and the J gene end by 3 bases; junction bases not matched to a gene: 6. The CDR3 is 16 amino acids. Germline CDR1 MNHNS, CDR2 SASEGT. The CDR3 bases are TGTGCCAGCAGTGCCGCCGGGACAGGGGTTGGAAACACCATATATTTT. The encoded protein is CASSAAGTGVGNTIYF.

The rearrangement joins TRBV6-6 to TRBJ2-7, with TRBD2 identical over 8 bases. The CDR3 runs 15 residues. The junction had 5 bases not matched to a gene; V was cut back by 0 bases and J by 4 bases. CDR1 MNHNY and CDR2 SVGAGI come from the germline V gene (reference sequence). The DNA for the CDR3 is TGTGCCAGCAGTTACTCGGAGTCGGGGGGGTACGAGCAGTACTTC. This gives the protein CASSYSESGGYEQYF.

J is TRBJ2-5 and V is TRBV20-1; D is uncertain. The ends were cut back, 0 bases at V and 2 bases at J, with 1 base in the middle. CDR1 is DFQATT, CDR2 SNEGSKA, per germline (reference sequence). This CDR3 has 11 amino acids. In DNA, the CDR3 is TGCAGTGCTAGAGAACAAGAGACCCAGTACTTC. Translated: CSAREQETQYF.

This clone has only one observation. The gene calls are TRBV16 and TRBJ1-5; D call uncertain. The CDR3 totals 14 residues. Trimming took 2 bases from V and 4 from J, leaving 9 bases between them. Germline V gene data show CDR1 as KGHSY and CDR2 as FQNENV. The CDR3 nucleotides are TGTGCCAGCAGCCAAGTCGGAGGGAATCAGCCCCAGCATTTT. Encoded protein: CASSQVGGNQPQHF.

The V call is TRBV5-4, the J call TRBJ2-7, with 7 bases lining up with TRBD1. From germline, CDR1 is SGHNT and CDR2 YYREEE (reference sequence). There are 13 residues in the CDR3. The ends lost 0 bases at V and 6 bases at J; junction bases unmatched: 3. The CDR3: CASSLVDRPEQYF. In DNA, the CDR3 is TGTGCCAGCAGCTTGGTGGACAGGCCCGAGCAGTACTTC. The variable domain in full, completed from reference TRBV5-4 and TRBJ2-7, reads ETGVTQSPTHLIKTRGQQVTLRCSSQSGHNTVSWYQQALGQGPQFIFQYYREEENGRGNFPPRFSGLQFPNYSSELNVNALELDDSALYLCASSLVDRPEQYFGPGTRLTVT.

V usage is TRBV28 and J usage is TRBJ1-4, with 7 bases lining up with TRBD1. Trimming cost V 5 bases and J 6 bases; bases outside gene matches: 9. The CDR3 is made up of 15 amino acids. Germline-derived CDR1 and CDR2 are MDHEN and SYDVKM. CDR3 loop: CASSPSGTADEKLFF. The CDR3, as DNA: TGTGCCAGCAGTCCCTCCGGGACAGCCGATGAAAAACTGTTTTTT.

The chain has TRBV6-1 and TRBJ2-1, with D possibly matching TRBD2 (5 bases). Germline CDR1 MNHNS, CDR2 SASEGT. V was clipped by 0 bases and J by 0 bases, with 9 bases between them. CDR3 length: 16 amino acids. DNA for the CDR3: TGTGCCAGCAGTGAAGCGCCGGGGAGCTCCTACAATGAGCAGTTCTTC. It yields the protein CASSEAPGSSYNEQFF.

The gene calls are TRBV2 and TRBJ2-5; TRBD1 is a possible D gene (5 bases). Germline CDR1 is SNHLY and CDR2 is FYNNEI. V was trimmed by 4 bases and J by 3 bases, leaving 9 bases between them. The CDR3 is 13 amino acids. The chain's CDR3 is CASSVGREETQYF. The CDR3 nucleotides read TGTGCCAGCAGTGTGGGCAGGGAAGAGACCCAGTACTTC.

The chain is built from TRBV6-1 and TRBJ2-7; the D gene is possibly TRBD2 (6 bases). The CDR3 is 16 residues long. With 0 bases removed from V and 3 bases from J, the gap between germline ends came to 15 bases. Germline assignment: CDR1 MNHNS and CDR2 SASEGT. The CDR3 sequence: CASSEAAGTDIYEQYF. The CDR3 bases are TGTGCCAGCAGTGAAGCGGCCGGGACTGATATCTACGAGCAGTACTTC.

The chain employs TRBV6-1 and TRBJ2-2; D call uncertain. CDR3 length equals 13 residues. Germline V gene data show CDR1 as MNHNS and CDR2 as SASEGT. Trimming pared 0 bases from V and 1 base from J, leaving 0 bases between. The chain's CDR3 is CASSEANTGELFF. CDR3 DNA: TGTGCCAGCAGTGAAGCGAACACCGGGGAGCTGTTTTTT.